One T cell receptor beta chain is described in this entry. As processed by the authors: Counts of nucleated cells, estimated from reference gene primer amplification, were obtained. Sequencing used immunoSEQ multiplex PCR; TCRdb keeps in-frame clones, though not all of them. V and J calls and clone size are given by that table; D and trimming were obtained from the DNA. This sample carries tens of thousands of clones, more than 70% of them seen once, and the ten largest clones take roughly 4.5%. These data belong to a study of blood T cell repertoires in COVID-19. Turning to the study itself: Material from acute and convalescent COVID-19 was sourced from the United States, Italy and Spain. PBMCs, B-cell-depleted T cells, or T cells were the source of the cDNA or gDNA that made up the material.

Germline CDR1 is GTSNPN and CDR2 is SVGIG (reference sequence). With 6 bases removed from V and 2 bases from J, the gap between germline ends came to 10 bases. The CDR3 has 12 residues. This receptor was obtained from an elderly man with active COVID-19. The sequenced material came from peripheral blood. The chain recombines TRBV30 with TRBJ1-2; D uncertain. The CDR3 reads CACTRTNYGYTF. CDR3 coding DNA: TGTGCCTGTACGAGAACCAACTATGGCTACACCTTC.